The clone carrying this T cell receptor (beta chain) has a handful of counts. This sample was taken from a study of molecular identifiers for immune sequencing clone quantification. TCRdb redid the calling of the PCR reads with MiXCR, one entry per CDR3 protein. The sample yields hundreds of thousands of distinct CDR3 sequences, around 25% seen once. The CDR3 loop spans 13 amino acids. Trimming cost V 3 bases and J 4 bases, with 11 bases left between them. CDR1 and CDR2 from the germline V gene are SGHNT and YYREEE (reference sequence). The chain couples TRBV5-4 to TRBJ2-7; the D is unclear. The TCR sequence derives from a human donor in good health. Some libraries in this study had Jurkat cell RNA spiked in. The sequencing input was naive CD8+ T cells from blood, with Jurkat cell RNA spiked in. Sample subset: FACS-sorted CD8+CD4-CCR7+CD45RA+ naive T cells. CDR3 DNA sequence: TGTGCCAGCAGCTCCCTCTTATCGTACGAGCAGTACTTC. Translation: CASSSLLSYEQYF.